This TCR beta chain was sequenced for a study of low-dose radiotherapy and immunotherapy resistance in tumors. Across the whole study: Every two weeks, the protocol called for intravenous cyclophosphamide at 200 mg/m2. It was given one day before each radiation and immunotherapy administration.

Germline V gives CDR1 GTSNPN, CDR2 SVGIG (reference sequence). Trimming took 4 bases from V and 4 from J, leaving 13 bases between them. The CDR3 has 13 residues. Time point: before trial treatment. Enrollment required an advanced solid tumor negative for tumor-infiltrating lymphocytes. Primers targeting TRAV and TRBV primed first-strand cDNA, covering alpha and beta chains. The authors amplified TCRs for about 18 PCR cycles with a constant-region primer and a V-primer adapter. Isolated mRNA underwent amplification via in vitro transcription. TCRdb reanalysed the reads using MiXCR and keeps one entry per CDR3 protein. The repertoire has roughly 76,000 distinct CDR3 sequences, under 20% of them found once; the top ten carry less than 6%. This clonotype was detected ten times or more.

Specimen: PBMCs, collected before treatment. J is TRBJ1-1 and V is TRBV30, with D uncertain. This receptor was obtained from a male donor with prostate cancer. The CDR3 DNA reads as TGTGCCTGGACCGATTTAGACCCCACTGAAGCTTTCTTT. This sequence encodes CAWTDLDPTEAFF.